This T cell receptor (beta chain) was documented in a study of cytomegalovirus exposure and HLA in healthy donors. To note about this clone: The target antigen is unknown.

Measured with immunoSEQ multiplex PCR; TCRdb has only the in-frame clones, and not every one. The sample records about 130,000 clones, around 95% being singletons. Study-level results: It was 150 or so TCR beta chains that were listed as cytomegalovirus-associated. Later, an analysis found that TCR clusters from the first cohort tended to co-occur in the approximately 130 validation repertoires.

This sequence originates from a young man in good health and CMV-seronegative. Specimen: PBMCs.

The CDR3: CASSRTRQGEYGYTF. DNA for the CDR3: TGTGCCAGCAGCCGGACCCGACAGGGGGAATATGGCTACACCTTC. The chain employs TRBV13 and TRBJ1-2; TRBD1 agrees at 9 bases. Germline V lookup: CDR1 PRHDT, CDR2 FYEKMQ (reference sequence). The CDR3 has 15 amino acids. After removal of 5 bases from V and 5 bases from J, the junction contained 9 bases not matched to a gene.